These 22 T cell receptor beta chains originate from one sample sequenced in a study of cytomegalovirus exposure and HLA in healthy donors. The PCR contained 60 Vbeta and 13 Jbeta primers. Sequencing was performed with immunoSEQ multiplex PCR; in TCRdb, only in-frame clones are kept and a portion is missing. Counted here are under 150,000 clones, over 75% occurring once; the ten biggest clones make up approximately 2.3%. Material: PBMCs. Receptors were obtained from a man aged 25 to 40 in good health and CMV-seronegative.

The chain couples TRBV4-1 to TRBJ2-5; D not certain. CDR1 is MGHRA and CDR2 is YSYEKL in the germline V gene. V was cut by 1 base and J by 4 bases, with 7 bases left in between. CDR3 length equals 13 residues. DNA of the CDR3: TGCGCCAGCAGCCAAGTATATCGAGAGACCCAGTACTTC. It yields the protein CASSQVYRETQYF.

V and J are TRBV7-8 and TRBJ1-4, with D possibly TRBD1 on 6 matching bases. The CDR3 loop spans 13 amino acids. Germline CDR1 is SGHVS and CDR2 is FQNEAQ. Trimming stripped 5 bases from V and 7 bases from J, with 11 bases between. The CDR3 reads CASSRRGAEKLFF. The CDR3 DNA follows: TGTGCCAGCAGCCGCAGGGGTGCTGAAAAACTGTTTTTT.

The chain employs TRBV7-8 and TRBJ2-1, with D possibly matching TRBD2 (5 bases). V was clipped by 1 base and J by 2 bases, with 15 bases between them. Germline V gene data show CDR1 as SGHVS and CDR2 as FQNEAQ. This CDR3 has 17 amino acids. CDR3 region: CASSLVGGPQTYNEQFF. The CDR3 bases are TGTGCCAGCAGCTTAGTCGGCGGGCCCCAAACCTACAATGAGCAGTTCTTC.

The V gene is TRBV19, the J gene TRBJ1-5, with 7 bases identical to TRBD1. Germline CDR1 is LNHDA and CDR2 is SQIVND (reference sequence). The V segment lost 6 bases and the J segment 3 bases; nucleotides outside the gene matches: 11. The CDR3 extends over 16 amino acids. CDR3 residues: CASSHTGDRLNQPQHF. In DNA form, the CDR3 reads TGTGCCAGTAGCCACACAGGGGACAGACTCAATCAGCCCCAGCATTTT.

The CDR3 nucleotides read TGTGCCAGCAGCGTAGCCGAGCATCAGCCCCAGCATTTT. Amino acids: CASSVAEHQPQHF. The V call is TRBV9, the J call TRBJ1-5; D is uncertain. CDR3 size: 13 residues. Germline-derived CDR1 and CDR2 are SGDLS and YYNGEE. Between the trimmed V and J ends, which lost 0 bases and 5 bases, there was a span of 6 bases.

The rearrangement links TRBV4-1 to TRBJ2-7; no clear D. CDR1 MGHRA and CDR2 YSYEKL come from the germline V gene. The CDR3 spans 13 residues. Trimming took off 0 bases at V and 6 bases at J, with 9 bases between the two ends. The chain's CDR3 is CASSQEALSEQYF. In DNA, the CDR3 is TGCGCCAGCAGCCAAGAAGCGCTAAGCGAGCAGTACTTC.

The chain recombines TRBV6-4 with TRBJ1-2, with TRBD1 as a possible D gene (5 bases). This CDR3 has 12 residues. CDR1 and CDR2 (germline): MRHNA, SNTAGT. V was clipped by 8 bases and J by 3 bases, with 10 bases between them. The CDR3 DNA follows: TGTGCCAGCGGAGGGGACGACTATGGCTACACCTTC. Its translation: CASGGDDYGYTF.

The rearrangement uses TRBV28 and TRBJ2-7, with D hard to call. This CDR3 has 14 residues. The ends were cut back, 3 bases at V and 0 bases at J, with 9 bases in the middle. Germline V CDR1 and CDR2: MDHEN, SYDVKM. CDR3 region: CASSFADSSYEQYF. The CDR3, as DNA: TGTGCCAGCAGTTTTGCGGATAGCTCCTACGAGCAGTACTTC. The full variable domain, in which reference TRBV28 and TRBJ2-7 provide the parts outside the CDR3, is DVKVTQSSRYLVKRTGEKVFLECVQDMDHENMFWYRQDPGLGLRLIYFSYDVKMKEKGDIPEGYSVSREKKERFSLILESASTNQTSMYLCASSFADSSYEQYFGPGTRLTVT.

The CDR3 coding sequence is TGTGCCAGCAGTCCCCAGGGGGGTACCAAAAACATTCAGTACTTC. Protein: CASSPQGGTKNIQYF. The V call is TRBV28, the J call TRBJ2-4; TRBD1 might be the D (7 bases). This CDR3 contains 15 residues. Between the trimmed V and J ends, which lost 5 bases and 2 bases, there was a span of 13 bases. Germline-derived CDR1 and CDR2 are MDHEN and SYDVKM.

This clone came up a few times. The sample contains more than one DNA sequence encoding this CDR3. The CDR3 loop is CASSQDLAGGPDTQYF. CDR3 nucleotides: TGTGCCAGCAGCCAAGATCTCGCGGGAGGGCCAGATACGCAGTATTTT. The chain uses TRBV4-2 and TRBJ2-3; TRBD2 aligns across 9 bases. V was clipped by 0 bases and J by 4 bases; unmatched bases: 5. The germline V gene encodes CDR1 LGHNA and CDR2 YNFKEQ. The CDR3 has 16 residues.

This clone has only a few counts. This chain joins TRBV2 and TRBJ1-4; tentative D call: TRBD1 (5 bases). Trimming took off 5 bases at V and 0 bases at J, with 10 bases between the two ends. Germline loops: CDR1 SNHLY, CDR2 FYNNEI. The CDR3 is 15 amino acids. Here the CDR3 reads CASSLQDATNEKLFF. The CDR3 nucleotides are TGTGCCAGCAGTCTACAGGATGCAACTAATGAAAAACTGTTTTTT. Full variable domain (outside the CDR3, taken from reference TRBV2 and TRBJ1-4): EPEVTQTPSHQVTQMGQEVILRCVPISNHLYFYWYRQILGQKVEFLVSFYNNEISEKSEIFDDQFSVERPDGSNFTLKIRSTKLEDSAMYFCASSLQDATNEKLFFGSGTQLSVL.

The rearrangement joins TRBV12-5 to TRBJ1-5; tentatively, D is TRBD1 (5 bases). The CDR3 sequence is 17 residues long. Per the germline V gene, CDR1 is LGHNT and CDR2 is FRNRAP. The germline V and J ends were trimmed by 1 base and 0 bases, with 13 bases remaining between them. The CDR3 DNA reads TGTGCTAGTGGTTTGGACCGACAGACACTTAGCAATCAGCCCCAGCATTTT. Protein: CASGLDRQTLSNQPQHF.

The table lists this clone with a count of one. This chain links TRBV5-4 with TRBJ2-7, with a tentative D call TRBD1 (6 bases). This CDR3 region has 16 residues. Between the trimmed V and J ends, which lost 4 bases and 4 bases, there was a span of 21 bases. In germline, CDR1 is SGHNT, CDR2 YYREEE (reference sequence). The CDR3 region has the DNA TGTGCCAGCAGCAGTACAACAGGGACGCCCCTATACGAGCAGTACTTC. Translation gives CASSSTTGTPLYEQYF. The whole variable domain, remainder taken from reference TRBV5-4 and TRBJ2-7, is ETGVTQSPTHLIKTRGQQVTLRCSSQSGHNTVSWYQQALGQGPQFIFQYYREEENGRGNFPPRFSGLQFPNYSSELNVNALELDDSALYLCASSSTTGTPLYEQYFGPGTRLTVT.

This chain links TRBV7-8 with TRBJ2-7, with 9 bases lining up with TRBD1. V lost 5 bases, J lost 6 bases, and 14 bases stayed unmatched. Germline CDR1 and CDR2: SGHVS and FQNEAQ. CDR3 length: 16 amino acids. As DNA, the CDR3 is TGTGCCAGCAGCCAGCGGACAGGGGTAGTGTATGGCGAGCAGTACTTC. It encodes CASSQRTGVVYGEQYF.

The V call is TRBV5-1, the J call TRBJ1-1; TRBD1 matches 7 bases. The CDR3 length is 15 residues. Unmatched junction bases numbered 10, after V lost 7 bases and J lost 1 base. Per the germline V gene, CDR1 is SGHRS and CDR2 is YFSETQ. CDR3 nucleotides: TGCGCCAGCTGCCAAGGGACAGCCCAGAACACTGAAGCTTTCTTT. It encodes CASCQGTAQNTEAFF.

This chain links TRBV28 with TRBJ2-7; unclear D gene. Looked up from germline, CDR1 is MDHEN and CDR2 is SYDVKM. V was clipped by 6 bases and J by 3 bases, with 12 bases between them. The CDR3 length is 13 residues. Here the CDR3 DNA reads TGTGCCAGCAGCGCTTACCGACTCTACGAGCAGTACTTC. Amino acid sequence: CASSAYRLYEQYF.

This sequence joins TRBV29-1 and TRBJ2-7; 11 positions match TRBD2. Germline trimming cut 6 bases from V and 3 bases from J; bases unmatched to any gene: 4. Germline lookup yields CDR1 SQVTM and CDR2 ANQGSEA. The CDR3 length is 13 residues. The CDR3 loop reads CSVTTSGNYEQYF. Written as DNA, the CDR3 is TGCAGCGTCACGACTAGCGGGAACTACGAGCAGTACTTC.

In this sample, this clone turned up once. A much larger clonotype is one base distant, so this may be a read error. The chain joins TRBV6-1 to TRBJ2-3; tentative D call: TRBD2 (5 bases). CDR3 size: 15 residues. Per the germline V gene, CDR1 is MNHNS and CDR2 is SASEGT. CDR3 bases: TGTGCCAGCAGCGGCCTACTAGTACGCACAAATACGCAGTATTTT. Its protein product is CASSGLLVRTNTQYF.

Notes on this clone: One end of the junction is discordant with germline, which a read error may explain. The chain has TRBV7-9 and TRBJ1-2; a possible D gene is TRBD1 (5 bases). CDR3 length: 12 amino acids. Germline V gene lookup returns CDR1 SEHNR and CDR2 FQNEAQ (reference sequence). The CDR3 coding sequence is TGTTCCAGCAGGGCGGTAGACTATGGCTACACCTTC. Amino acids: CSSRAVDYGYTF.

The count of this clone is one. V gene TRBV2 combines with J gene TRBJ2-3; 12 bases agree with TRBD2. From germline, CDR1 is SNHLY and CDR2 FYNNEI. Trimming removed 6 bases from V and 4 bases from J; junction bases left unmatched: 11. The CDR3 is made up of 17 amino acids. The CDR3 here is CASRALRLAGVPDTQYF. The CDR3 DNA sequence: TGTGCCAGCAGAGCTCTCAGACTAGCGGGGGTCCCAGATACGCAGTATTTT.

The V gene is TRBV28, the J gene TRBJ1-2; 7 nucleotides match TRBD1. Germline-derived CDR1 and CDR2 are MDHEN and SYDVKM. This CDR3 contains 15 residues. The V segment lost 7 bases and the J segment 6 bases; nucleotides outside the gene matches: 14. DNA of the CDR3: TGTGCCAGCAACCTCCATTACAGGGGATTGGATGGCTACACCTTC. Protein: CASNLHYRGLDGYTF.

The table lists this clone with a few counts. The genes are TRBV5-1 and TRBJ2-1; 7 positions agree with TRBD1. The CDR3 totals 14 residues. V was pared by 4 bases and J by 4 bases, with 5 bases of the junction left unmatched. Germline-derived CDR1 and CDR2 are SGHRS and YFSETQ. CDR3 residues: CASSPGQIYNEQFF. The CDR3 bases are TGCGCCAGCAGCCCGGGACAGATATACAATGAGCAGTTCTTC.